Shown below are 14 T cell receptor beta chains from a single sample sequenced in a study of T-cell reconstitution after alpha-beta-depleted transplantation in children. Using unique molecular identifiers, the investigators prepared the TCRbeta library. TCRdb processed the PCR reads anew with MiXCR; each CDR3 protein has one entry. The repertoire holds around 490,000 distinct CDR3 sequences, with 10% to 12% as singletons. The sequencing used PBMCs, mostly from graft donor cells, collected 180 days after TCRalphabeta/CD19-depleted stem cell transplant. The receptors originated from a female patient aged 2 to 10 who had a stem cell transplant for aplastic anemia, so the T cells may come from the graft donor.

This rearrangement joins TRBV2 to TRBJ2-5; 8 positions match TRBD1. The CDR3 is made up of 13 amino acids. After removal of 6 bases from V and 4 bases from J, the junction contained 4 bases not matched to a gene. Looked up from germline, CDR1 is SNHLY and CDR2 is FYNNEI. The CDR3 DNA follows: TGTGCCAGCAGCGGACAGGGCCCAGAGACCCAGTACTTC. As protein: CASSGQGPETQYF.

Concerning this clonotype itself: With a much larger clone just one base away, this may be a read error. The rearrangement links TRBV5-6 to TRBJ1-1; D is ambiguous. In germline, CDR1 is SGHDT, CDR2 YYEEEE. Trimming pared 7 bases from V and 7 bases from J, leaving 11 bases between. The CDR3 consists of 11 residues. CDR3 region: CASLGGIEAFF. The CDR3, as DNA: TGTGCCAGCTTAGGAGGCATTGAAGCTTTCTTT.

V is TRBV25-1 and J is TRBJ2-2; 8 positions agree with TRBD2. The CDR3 extends over 16 amino acids. The ends lost 3 bases at V and 5 bases at J; junction bases unmatched: 8. Germline CDR1 MGHDK, CDR2 SYGVNS. CDR3 sequence (DNA): TGTGCCAGCAGTGACTACGGGAGGGTGAGGACCGGGGAGCTGTTTTTT. Translated, it gives CASSDYGRVRTGELFF.

This clonotype was picked up many times. This chain connects TRBV12-3 or TRBV12-4 to TRBJ2-4, with no clear D. The V end lost 8 bases, the J end lost 8 bases, and 13 bases lay between the germline ends. The CDR3 extends over 12 amino acids. CDR3 sequence: CASRSVTDIQYF. The DNA of the CDR3 is TGTGCCAGCCGCTCGGTAACCGACATTCAGTACTTC.

In this sample, this clonotype turned up a few times. The J gene is TRBJ2-7, the V gene TRBV7-9; 7 bases map to TRBD1. The ends lost 7 bases at V and 1 base at J; junction bases unmatched: 13. The CDR3 is made up of 16 amino acids. The V gene's germline CDR1 is SEHNR and CDR2 FQNEAQ (reference sequence). For the CDR3, the DNA is TGTGCCAGCACCCGGGCCTCCGGGACAGTTTCCTACGAGCAGTACTTC. Amino acids: CASTRASGTVSYEQYF. Full variable domain (outside the CDR3, taken from reference TRBV7-9 and TRBJ2-7): DTGVSQNPRHKITKRGQNVTFRCDPISEHNRLYWYRQTLGQGPEFLTYFQNEAQLEKSRLLSDRFSAERPKGSFSTLEIQRTEQGDSAMYLCASTRASGTVSYEQYFGPGTRLTVT.

This clonotype was detected a few times. The chain carries TRBV20-1 and TRBJ2-3; 10 nucleotides match TRBD2. Unmatched junction bases numbered 16, after V lost 3 bases and J lost 7 bases. The germline CDR1 and CDR2 sequences are DFQATT and SNEGSKA (reference sequence). The CDR3 is made up of 17 amino acids. As DNA, the CDR3 is TGCAGTGCTAGCGTACCATTTGAGCGGGAGGGCCGTTATACGCAGTATTTT. Its protein is CSASVPFEREGRYTQYF.

This clonotype was recorded a few times. The chain employs TRBV5-1 and TRBJ2-3; D might be TRBD1 or TRBD2, each matching 5 bases. Germline values: CDR1 SGHRS, CDR2 YFSETQ. V lost 0 bases, J lost 5 bases, and 13 bases lay in between. The CDR3 consists of 15 residues. The CDR3 DNA reads as TGCGCCAGCAGCTTGGTTTATGTTGGGGGAGATACGCAGTATTTT. This encodes CASSLVYVGGDTQYF.

The table lists this clonotype with a few counts. The chain recombines TRBV6-2 or TRBV6-3 with TRBJ2-1; possibly TRBD2 for D (5 bases). Trimming removed 6 bases at V and 13 bases at J, with 13 bases between. The CDR3 covers 11 residues. CDR1 is MNHEY and CDR2 is SVGEGT in the germline V gene. Here the CDR3 reads CASSDHRGQFF. The DNA of the CDR3 is TGTGCCAGCAGCGACCATCGGGGACAGTTCTTC.

The V call is TRBV4-2, the J call TRBJ2-3; D is unclear. This CDR3 spans 15 amino acids. The V end lost 0 bases, the J end lost 6 bases, and 13 bases lay between the germline ends. Germline V gene lookup returns CDR1 LGHNA and CDR2 YNFKEQ. The CDR3 loop reads CASSQDIARKDTQYF. CDR3 coding DNA: TGTGCCAGCAGCCAAGATATCGCTCGCAAGGATACGCAGTATTTT.

This clonotype has more than one count but fewer than ten. The rearrangement links TRBV3-1 to TRBJ2-3; 11 positions agree with TRBD2. Germline CDR1 reads LGHDT; CDR2 reads YNNKEL (reference sequence). The CDR3 covers 19 residues. Germline trimming cut 1 base from V and 0 bases from J; bases unmatched to any gene: 9. The CDR3 DNA sequence: TGTGCCAGCAGCCAAGTGGGACTAGCGGCGCGGGGTAGCACAGATACGCAGTATTTT. Residues: CASSQVGLAARGSTDTQYF.

V gene TRBV29-1 combines with J gene TRBJ2-7; unclear D gene. The CDR3 runs 12 residues. The V end was cut by 5 bases, the J end by 0 bases, with 8 bases between. CDR1 and CDR2 from the germline V gene are SQVTM and ANQGSEA. CDR3 region: CSVQVSSYEQYF. The CDR3 bases are TGCAGCGTTCAGGTTAGCTCCTACGAGCAGTACTTC.

The V call is TRBV5-8, the J call TRBJ1-1, with no clear D. Trimming cost V 0 bases and J 5 bases, with 8 bases left between them. From germline, CDR1 is SGHTS and CDR2 YDEGEE. The CDR3 is 13 amino acids. The CDR3 protein is CASSLAGRTEAFF. CDR3 nucleotides: TGTGCCAGCAGCTTGGCCGGGAGGACTGAAGCTTTCTTT. Filled out from reference TRBV5-8 and TRBJ1-1, the complete variable domain reads EAGVTQSPTHLIKTRGQQATLRCSPISGHTSVYWYQQALGLGLQFLLWYDEGEERNRGNFPPRFSGRQFPNYSSELNVNALELEDSALYLCASSLAGRTEAFFGQGTRLTVV.

This clonotype was detected a few times. In nucleotides, the CDR3 is TGTGCCAGCAGTACCCGCTATGGCTACACCTTC. It yields the protein CASSTRYGYTF. V gene TRBV6-5 combines with J gene TRBJ1-2; no definite D call. The germline V gene encodes CDR1 MNHEY and CDR2 SVGAGI. The length of the CDR3 is 11 residues. Trimming cost V 5 bases and J 4 bases, with 5 bases left between them.

The CDR3 DNA is TGTGCCAGCAGCCATGCCCTCCAGGGAACATACGAGCAGTACTTC. Translation: CASSHALQGTYEQYF. V and J are TRBV6-1 and TRBJ2-7; D might be TRBD1 (5 bases). Trimming left V 6 bases short and J 4 bases short, with 19 bases between. CDR1 and CDR2 (germline): MNHNS, SASEGT. CDR3 length: 15 residues.